These 10 T cell receptor beta chains were sequenced from one sample in a study of shared clonotypes between healthy human individuals. TCRdb's table, derived via immunoSEQ multiplex PCR, lists solely in-frame clones and lacks some. This sample has 550,000 to 850,000 clones, with under 80% found just once. Sequenced material: memory CD4+ T cells sorted from blood. Subset in this sample: CD45RA-negative fraction. The source is a woman younger than 45 in good health.

This clone was observed a few times. The V gene is TRBV4-2, the J gene TRBJ2-7; D may be TRBD1 (6 bases). Germline V gene lookup returns CDR1 LGHNA and CDR2 YNFKEQ. This CDR3 spans 17 amino acids. V dropped 0 bases and J dropped 0 bases, with 15 bases sitting between them. CDR3 bases: TGTGCCAGCAGCCAAGATATTGGGACATCATTCTCCTACGAGCAGTACTTC. Its protein product is CASSQDIGTSFSYEQYF.

The chain couples TRBV10-3 to TRBJ2-3, with a possible D match to TRBD1 (6 bases). This CDR3 has 15 amino acids. Germline lookup yields CDR1 ENHRY and CDR2 SYGVKD. V gave up 2 bases and J gave up 2 bases, with 11 bases separating them. CDR3 protein: CAISEDRLTTDTQYF. The CDR3 nucleotides are TGTGCCATCAGTGAGGACAGGCTTACCACAGATACGCAGTATTTT.

As regards this clone: Other nucleotide sequences in the sample specify the same CDR3. DNA for the CDR3: TGCGCCAGCAGCTTGTCTTCGGCGGGCTACAATGAGCAGTTCTTC. Translated, it gives CASSLSSAGYNEQFF. The chain recombines TRBV5-1 with TRBJ2-1; tentative D call: TRBD2 (5 bases). The CDR3 has 15 residues. V dropped 1 base and J dropped 3 bases, with 11 bases sitting between them. The V gene's germline CDR1 is SGHRS and CDR2 YFSETQ.

The chain combines TRBV28 with TRBJ2-5; TRBD2 aligns across 12 bases. Trimming removed 4 bases from V and 5 bases from J; junction bases left unmatched: 11. Germline V gene sequence: CDR1 MDHEN, CDR2 SYDVKM. This CDR3 is 17 amino acids long. CDR3 protein: CASSSRLAGAPGETQYF. The DNA of the CDR3 is TGTGCCAGCAGTTCGAGACTAGCGGGAGCCCCAGGGGAGACCCAGTACTTC. Together with reference TRBV28 and TRBJ2-5, the CDR3 gives the full variable domain: DVKVTQSSRYLVKRTGEKVFLECVQDMDHENMFWYRQDPGLGLRLIYFSYDVKMKEKGDIPEGYSVSREKKERFSLILESASTNQTSMYLCASSSRLAGAPGETQYFGPGTRLLVL.

J is TRBJ2-7 and V is TRBV21-1; TRBD1 was called by the table and not checked on the DNA. TRBV21-1 is classified as a pseudogene. CDR3 size: 16 residues. CDR3 residues: CASSRNTGTGGHEQYF. Here the CDR3 DNA reads TGTGCCAGCAGCAGAAATACCGGGACAGGGGGACACGAGCAGTACTTC.

The chain links TRBV7-3 to TRBJ1-5; TRBD1 agrees at 7 bases. J was trimmed by 7 bases and V by 2 bases; bases with no gene match: 2. The germline V gene has CDR1 SGHTA and CDR2 FQGTGA. CDR3 length: 13 residues. CDR3 sequence (DNA): TGTGCCAGCAGCTTATCACAGGGGCAGCCCCAGCATTTT. Encoded protein: CASSLSQGQPQHF.

This clone was found a few times. V gene TRBV2 combines with J gene TRBJ1-1; D unresolved. This CDR3 region has 12 residues. Germline V gives CDR1 SNHLY, CDR2 FYNNEI. With 3 bases removed from V and 10 bases from J, the gap between germline ends came to 12 bases. The CDR3 region has the DNA TGTGCCAGCAGTGAGTCACTAAGTCGAGCTTTCTTT. Protein sequence: CASSESLSRAFF.

This clone was counted at least ten times. V is TRBV10-3 and J is TRBJ1-2, with 7 bases fitting TRBD1. The V gene's germline CDR1 is ENHRY and CDR2 SYGVKD. The CDR3 spans 17 residues. V shed 1 base and J 4 bases; nucleotides not matched to a gene: 12. The CDR3 loop reads CAISELGGAKSGYGYTF. CDR3 DNA: TGTGCCATCAGTGAGTTAGGGGGCGCGAAGTCTGGCTATGGCTACACCTTC.

This clone has only a few counts. The chain is built from TRBV6-5 and TRBJ2-1, with D perhaps given as TRBD1 or TRBD2 (5 bases each). V lost 6 bases and J 4 bases, leaving 16 bases between the germline ends. Germline CDR1 MNHEY, CDR2 SVGAGI. CDR3 length: 15 amino acids. CDR3: CASSFGTAFYNEQFF. CDR3 in DNA: TGTGCCAGCAGCTTTGGGACGGCGTTTTACAATGAGCAGTTCTTC.

CDR3 loop: CASSLRRETGGVGQYF. The CDR3 nucleotides read TGTGCCAGCAGCTTAAGAAGGGAGACAGGGGGCGTCGGGCAGTACTTC. The chain is built from TRBV11-2 and TRBJ2-7; the match to TRBD1 covers 10 bases. Germline V gene data show CDR1 as SGHAT and CDR2 as FQNNGV. With 2 bases clipped from V and 9 bases from J, the junction kept 13 bases outside the gene matches. The CDR3 has 16 residues.